The source of this TCR beta chain is a study of OX40 agonist ivuxolimab in advanced cancers. The overall study: The dose-escalation cohort was over 65% male, with a mean age of 60 years, ranging roughly 20 to 90. Anti-PD-1, anti-PD-L1 or anti-CTLA-4 therapy given earlier was allowed, and around 40% had some.

Using immunoSEQ multiplex PCR, the repertoire was profiled, and TCRdb retains in-frame clones only, with some absent. Here the sample spans 50,000 to 70,000 clones, 84% being singletons. Whole-study findings and limits: Antigen targets of the expanded peripheral T cells went undetermined.

For this clone: The antigen remains undetermined.

This specimen was CD4+ or CD8+ T cells sorted from blood, taken in a trial of the OX40 agonist ivuxolimab. This sequence originates from an adult with an advanced solid tumor such as melanoma, head and neck, liver or kidney cancer.

DNA of the CDR3: TGTGCCAGCAGCCGGACTAGCGGGGGGGACGGTGGGGCCAACGTCCTGACTTTC. Translated, it gives CASSRTSGGDGGANVLTF. The rearrangement links TRBV4-2 to TRBJ2-6; 15 bases are shared with TRBD2. The CDR3 is 18 residues long. V lost 4 bases, J lost 3 bases, and 4 bases stayed unmatched. The V gene's germline CDR1 is LGHNA and CDR2 YNFKEQ.